The text below deals with one TCR beta chain. This sample stems from a study of blood T cell repertoires in COVID-19. Study-level information: PBMCs, B-cell-depleted T cells, or T cells were the source of the cDNA or gDNA that made up the material.

Original methodology: Reference gene primer amplification in the assay estimated nucleated cell counts. The repertoire was sequenced with immunoSEQ multiplex PCR; TCRdb's copy has only in-frame clones and lacks some. V, J and clone size derive from that table, while D and trimming were established from the DNA sequence. This sample has some 34,000 clones, with 85% found just once. Germline CDR1 is SEHNR and CDR2 is FQNEAQ (reference sequence). V was clipped by 3 bases and J by 2 bases, with 11 bases between them. The CDR3 contains 14 residues. This chain connects TRBV7-9 to TRBJ2-7; D is possibly TRBD2 (5 bases). The TCR originated in a human donor in a cohort sampled during active COVID-19. The sample comprised peripheral blood. The CDR3 here is CASSLGGPTYEQYF. CDR3 coding DNA: TGTGCCAGCAGCTTGGGCGGGCCAACCTACGAGCAGTACTTC.